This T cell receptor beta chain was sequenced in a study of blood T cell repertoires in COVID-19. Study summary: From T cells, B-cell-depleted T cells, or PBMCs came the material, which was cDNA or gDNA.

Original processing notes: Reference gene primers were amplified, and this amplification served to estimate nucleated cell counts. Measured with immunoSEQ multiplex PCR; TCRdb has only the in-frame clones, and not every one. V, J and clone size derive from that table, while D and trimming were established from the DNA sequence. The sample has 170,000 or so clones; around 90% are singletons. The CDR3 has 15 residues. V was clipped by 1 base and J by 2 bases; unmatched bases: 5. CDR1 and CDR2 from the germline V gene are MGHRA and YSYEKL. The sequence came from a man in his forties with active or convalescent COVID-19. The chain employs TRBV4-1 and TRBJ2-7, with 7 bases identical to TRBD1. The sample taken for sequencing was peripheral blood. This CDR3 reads CASSQVLQGAYEQYF. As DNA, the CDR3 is TGCGCCAGCAGCCAAGTCCTCCAGGGGGCCTACGAGCAGTACTTC.